The 30 T cell receptor beta chains in this list originate from one sample, sequenced in a study of identical twins. TCRdb reanalysed the 5' RACE reads using MiXCR and keeps one entry per CDR3 protein. This repertoire shows roughly 480,000 distinct CDR3 sequences, roughly 24% found once; its top ten account for 2.9%. These data were also filed under a second study, of T cells expressing NK-cell markers.

The sample consisted of CD4+ T cells sorted from blood. The source is a woman aged 18-29 years in good health.

In this sample, this clonotype turned up a few times. J is TRBJ1-5 and V is TRBV12-3 or TRBV12-4, with a weak D call TRBD1 (6 bases). CDR3 size: 12 residues. V lost 9 bases to trimming and J lost 9 bases, with 15 bases between them. CDR3 bases: TGTGCCAGTAGACAGGCCCCAGGGCCCCAGCATTTT. It is translated as CASRQAPGPQHF.

CDR3: CASSRDRVPYEQYF. The CDR3 DNA reads TGTGCCAGCAGCCGGGACAGGGTACCCTACGAGCAGTACTTC. J is TRBJ2-7 and V is TRBV6-2 or TRBV6-3, with 9 bases lining up with TRBD1. The CDR3 extends over 14 amino acids. From germline, CDR1 is MNHEY and CDR2 SVGEGT. V lost 6 bases, J lost 2 bases, and 5 bases stayed unmatched.

This chain joins TRBV11-3 and TRBJ2-3, with D maybe TRBD2 (6 bases). The CDR3 totals 14 residues. V dropped 1 base and J dropped 6 bases, with 11 bases sitting between them. Germline V gene sequence: CDR1 SGHNT, CDR2 YENEEA. The CDR3 reads CASSLGTSSDTQYF. In nucleotides, the CDR3 is TGTGCCAGCAGCTTAGGTACTAGCAGCGATACGCAGTATTTT.

The chain has TRBV20-1 and TRBJ2-5; TRBD2 matches at 7 bases. Losses at the gene ends were 3 bases for V and 3 bases for J; bases not matched to a gene: 7. The CDR3 is 14 residues long. Per the germline V gene, CDR1 is DFQATT and CDR2 is SNEGSKA (reference sequence). The CDR3 region is CSASGWLAEETQYF. The CDR3, as DNA: TGCAGTGCTAGTGGTTGGCTAGCGGAAGAGACCCAGTACTTC.

The rearrangement uses TRBV20-1 and TRBJ2-7; D might be TRBD2 (6 bases). The CDR3 has 15 residues. With 1 base removed from V and 2 bases from J, the gap between germline ends came to 15 bases. Germline V gene lookup returns CDR1 DFQATT and CDR2 SNEGSKA (reference sequence). DNA of the CDR3: TGCAGTGCTAGAGTCGGCGGGACCCAAGCCTACGAGCAGTACTTC. Encoded protein: CSARVGGTQAYEQYF.

The chain links TRBV3-1 to TRBJ1-2; a weak D match, TRBD1 (5 bases). With 4 bases removed from V and 4 bases from J, the gap between germline ends came to 13 bases. The CDR3 is made up of 14 amino acids. Germline loops: CDR1 LGHDT, CDR2 YNNKEL (reference sequence). In DNA, the CDR3 is TGTGCCAGCAGCCGCCCAGGGTTCAGCTATGGCTACACCTTC. The encoded protein is CASSRPGFSYGYTF.

This clonotype occurred a few times. This chain uses TRBV5-1 with TRBJ1-2; 9 bases are a match to TRBD1. V lost 4 bases, J lost 8 bases, and 12 bases stayed unmatched. This CDR3 region has 15 residues. Germline CDR1 is SGHRS and CDR2 is YFSETQ. The CDR3 coding sequence is TGCGCCAGCAGCGACCTTACCACAGGGGGCGCCGGCTACACCTTC. Translated, it gives CASSDLTTGGAGYTF.

This clonotype was detected only a few times. The chain carries TRBV10-3 and TRBJ2-3; 7 bases map to TRBD1. CDR1 and CDR2 (germline): ENHRY, SYGVKD. There are 13 residues in the CDR3. Germline trimming cut 11 bases from V and 3 bases from J; bases unmatched to any gene: 8. The CDR3, as DNA: TGTGCCCTCCGGGACAGCAGTACAGATACGCAGTATTTT. It specifies CALRDSSTDTQYF.

This clonotype was observed a few times. V gene TRBV25-1 combines with J gene TRBJ2-7; 9 bases agree with TRBD2. Germline values: CDR1 MGHDK, CDR2 SYGVNS. The CDR3 sequence is 14 residues long. J gave up 3 bases and V 5 bases, and 5 bases lay outside the gene matches. CDR3 sequence: CASSSSGSRYEQYF. CDR3 coding DNA: TGTGCCAGCAGTAGTAGCGGGAGTCGCTACGAGCAGTACTTC.

This chain uses TRBV5-1 with TRBJ2-5; D ambiguous. The CDR3 contains 16 residues. In germline, CDR1 is SGHRS, CDR2 YFSETQ. Trimming took 1 base from V and 1 from J, leaving 14 bases between them. In nucleotides, the CDR3 is TGCGCCAGCAGCTTGATCCTCGCGGCCTCCCAAGAGACCCAGTACTTC. Encoded protein: CASSLILAASQETQYF.

The chain joins TRBV24-1 to TRBJ2-1; D is undetermined. The germline CDR1 and CDR2 sequences are KGHDR and SFDVKD. V was trimmed by 4 bases and J by 0 bases, leaving 12 bases between them. This CDR3 region has 16 residues. Here the CDR3 reads CATSDPAASSYNEQFF. The CDR3 region has the DNA TGTGCCACCAGTGACCCCGCAGCCAGCTCCTACAATGAGCAGTTCTTC.

This clonotype occurred a few times. V usage is TRBV20-1 and J usage is TRBJ2-3, with D tentatively TRBD1 or TRBD2 (5 bases each). The CDR3 sequence is 15 residues long. Germline CDR1 DFQATT, CDR2 SNEGSKA (reference sequence). This CDR3 reads CSGSHRDGSTDTQYF. CDR3 nucleotides: TGCAGCGGATCTCACCGGGACGGGAGCACAGATACGCAGTATTTT.

This clonotype occurred many times. The V call is TRBV12-3 or TRBV12-4, the J call TRBJ2-5; the match to TRBD1 covers 11 bases. The junction had 7 bases not matched to a gene; V was cut back by 6 bases and J by 1 base. The CDR3 is 16 residues long. DNA for the CDR3: TGTGCCAGCAGCCCTGGACAGGGGGCTTCCCAAGAGACCCAGTACTTC. Translation gives CASSPGQGASQETQYF.

This clonotype occurred a few times. This rearrangement joins TRBV7-2 to TRBJ2-7; D remains unclear. Germline V gives CDR1 SGHTA, CDR2 FQGNSA. Trimming removed 6 bases at V and 2 bases at J, with 11 bases between. This CDR3 comprises 13 residues. The CDR3 here is CASSPTVTYEQYF. CDR3 DNA: TGTGCCAGCAGTCCGACTGTAACCTACGAGCAGTACTTC.

This clonotype was seen repeatedly, ten times or more. V and J are TRBV29-1 and TRBJ2-1, with TRBD1 identical over 7 bases. There are 14 residues in the CDR3. Germline assignment: CDR1 SQVTM and CDR2 ANQGSEA. V was pared by 5 bases and J by 1 base, with 5 bases of the junction left unmatched. The CDR3 sequence: CSVWDSRSYNEQFF. The CDR3 DNA reads as TGCAGCGTTTGGGACAGTAGATCCTACAATGAGCAGTTCTTC.

Notes on this clonotype: The junction and the germline gene differ at one end; a read error may be behind it. This chain connects TRBV29-1 to TRBJ2-1, with D possibly being TRBD2 (5 bases). In germline, CDR1 is SQVTM, CDR2 ANQGSEA. The CDR3 length is 14 residues. The CDR3 loop is CSVEGHPDYDEQFF. The CDR3 region has the DNA TGCAGCGTTGAAGGTCACCCCGACTACGATGAGCAGTTCTTC.

This chain links TRBV7-2 with TRBJ2-1, with D perhaps matching TRBD2 (6 bases). The CDR3 extends over 17 amino acids. V lost 0 bases and J lost 2, with 14 bases in between. Germline-derived CDR1 and CDR2 are SGHTA and FQGNSA. CDR3 in amino acids: CASSLAPSRGTYNEQFF. For the CDR3, the DNA is TGTGCCAGCAGCTTAGCCCCCTCGCGGGGAACCTACAATGAGCAGTTCTTC.

V gene TRBV29-1 combines with J gene TRBJ2-3; perhaps TRBD2 as D (6 bases). The CDR3 spans 12 residues. From germline, CDR1 is SQVTM and CDR2 ANQGSEA. Trimming cost V 4 bases and J 7 bases, with 12 bases left between them. CDR3 loop: CSVVAGSNTQYF. The CDR3 DNA sequence: TGCAGCGTTGTTGCGGGGAGCAATACGCAGTATTTT.

This clonotype showed up just a few times. This chain uses TRBV19 with TRBJ2-1; D gene ambiguous. The CDR3 runs 14 residues. Germline V CDR1 and CDR2: LNHDA, SQIVND (reference sequence). Trimming shortened V by 5 bases and J by 10 bases, and 18 bases separated the two germline ends. This chain's CDR3 is CASSSGGGLGEQFF. The CDR3 bases are TGTGCCAGTAGTTCCGGCGGCGGATTGGGGGAGCAGTTCTTC.

In this sample, this clonotype turned up a few times. The gene calls are TRBV15 and TRBJ1-2; the D is unclear. This CDR3 comprises 13 residues. Trimming took 0 bases from V and 5 from J, leaving 7 bases between them. Germline CDR1 and CDR2: LNHNV and YYDKDF (reference sequence). As DNA, the CDR3 is TGTGCCACCAGCAGAGACAGTCCATATGGCTACACCTTC. Translating it yields CATSRDSPYGYTF.

This clonotype has only a few counts. V is TRBV12-3 or TRBV12-4 and J is TRBJ2-7; 7 bases agree with TRBD1. Losses at the gene ends were 5 bases for V and 5 bases for J; bases not matched to a gene: 6. This CDR3 has 13 amino acids. For the CDR3, the DNA is TGTGCCAGCAGTGTGACAGGGCGGGACGAGCAGTACTTC. Residues: CASSVTGRDEQYF.

This clonotype has just a few counts. The rearrangement joins TRBV10-3 to TRBJ2-5; D might be TRBD2 (5 bases). Trimming took 4 bases from V and 1 from J, leaving 7 bases between them. Germline CDR1 reads ENHRY; CDR2 reads SYGVKD. The CDR3 length is 13 residues. The chain's CDR3 is CAISAGSQETQYF. Written as DNA, the CDR3 is TGTGCCATCAGTGCGGGGAGCCAAGAGACCCAGTACTTC.

The J gene is TRBJ2-2, the V gene TRBV20-1; 8 nucleotides match TRBD1. The V and J ends lost 2 bases and 4 bases, in that order; junction bases with no gene match: 6. This CDR3 has 15 amino acids. Germline assignment: CDR1 DFQATT and CDR2 SNEGSKA (reference sequence). The CDR3 reads CSARRTGFSTGELFF. The CDR3 region has the DNA TGCAGTGCTAGAAGGACAGGGTTTTCCACCGGGGAGCTGTTTTTT.

V usage is TRBV11-3 and J usage is TRBJ2-1, with D perhaps TRBD1 (6 bases). The CDR3 covers 17 residues. V was clipped by 0 bases and J by 0 bases, with 12 bases between them. Germline-derived CDR1 and CDR2 are SGHNT and YENEEA. The CDR3: CASSLELGATSYNEQFF. In nucleotides, the CDR3 is TGTGCCAGCAGCTTAGAACTGGGGGCAACCTCCTACAATGAGCAGTTCTTC.

This chain joins TRBV5-8 and TRBJ2-4; 8 bases are a match to TRBD2. CDR1 is SGHTS, CDR2 YDEGEE, per germline. This CDR3 comprises 14 residues. V shed 0 bases, J shed 6 bases, and the junction held 2 bases outside the gene matches. Here the CDR3 DNA reads TGTGCCAGCAGCTTGGGACTAGCGCGAAACATTCAGTACTTC. Translating it yields CASSLGLARNIQYF.

Only a few counts were recorded for this clonotype. One end of the junction does not line up with germline, which may come from a read error. This chain connects TRBV15 to TRBJ2-2; D uncertain. CDR1 and CDR2 (germline): LNHNV, YYDKDF (reference sequence). This CDR3 is built from 13 residues. CDR3 protein: CASSRDGTGELFF. CDR3 nucleotides: TGTGCCTCCAGCAGAGACGGAACCGGGGAGCTGTTTTTT. The variable domain in full, with the rest retrieved from reference TRBV15 and TRBJ2-2, is DAMVIQNPRYQVTQFGKPVTLSCSQTLNHNVMYWYQQKSSQAPKLLFHYYDKDFNNEADTPDNFQSRRPNTSFCFLDIRSPGLGDTAMYLCASSRDGTGELFFGEGSRLTVL.

J is TRBJ2-7 and V is TRBV5-4, with 10 positions matching TRBD2. J lost 2 bases, V lost 5 bases, and 7 bases had no gene match. Per germline, CDR1 SGHNT and CDR2 YYREEE (reference sequence). This CDR3 comprises 15 residues. The CDR3 bases are TGTGCCAGCAGAGCCGGGACTAGCGCTACCTACGAGCAGTACTTC. It is translated as CASRAGTSATYEQYF.

The chain employs TRBV7-3 and TRBJ2-3, with 9 bases that match TRBD2. There are 16 residues in the CDR3. V shed 6 bases and J 0 bases; nucleotides not matched to a gene: 7. Germline lookup yields CDR1 SGHTA and CDR2 FQGTGA. The CDR3 here is CASSLYSGGSTDTQYF. For the CDR3, the DNA is TGTGCCAGCAGTTTATATAGCGGGGGCAGCACAGATACGCAGTATTTT. The variable domain in full, with the rest retrieved from reference TRBV7-3 and TRBJ2-3, is GAGVSQTPSNKVTEKGKYVELRCDPISGHTALYWYRQSLGQGPEFLIYFQGTGAADDSGLPNDRFFAVRPEGSVSTLKIQRTERGDSAVYLCASSLYSGGSTDTQYFGPGTRLTVL.

This rearrangement joins TRBV25-1 to TRBJ2-3, with 9 bases lining up with TRBD2. The ends lost 4 bases at V and 5 bases at J; junction bases unmatched: 13. Per germline, CDR1 MGHDK and CDR2 SYGVNS. The CDR3 length is 17 residues. The CDR3 DNA reads as TGTGCCAGCAGTGCATATTCGGGTAATAGCGGGAGAGATACGCAGTATTTT. It is translated as CASSAYSGNSGRDTQYF.

The rearrangement uses TRBV10-3 and TRBJ1-2; 8 positions match TRBD1. V lost 2 bases and J lost 8; bases outside the gene matches: 1. CDR3 length: 12 residues. The germline V gene has CDR1 ENHRY and CDR2 SYGVKD. Here the CDR3 reads CAISERTGGYTF. The CDR3 DNA sequence: TGTGCCATCAGTGAGAGGACAGGGGGCTACACCTTC.